The clone carrying this T cell receptor (beta chain) was observed a handful of times. Its antigen is unidentified. CDR1 LNHDA and CDR2 SQIVND come from the germline V gene (reference sequence). V shed 2 bases and J shed 4 bases, with 15 bases lying between them. This CDR3 comprises 15 residues. These data originate in a study of OX40 agonist ivuxolimab in advanced cancers. For the study at large: The study enrolled dose-escalation patients with hepatocellular carcinoma, melanoma, renal cell or head and neck cancer. General study points: Relatively little clonal expansion, among the lowest observed, appeared in partial responders at 0.1-3.0 mg/kg. CD4+ and CD8+ T cells in blood underwent clonal expansion by week 6 at 0.1 to 3.0 mg/kg.

Produced via immunoSEQ multiplex PCR; TCRdb's table is partial and in-frame only. Altogether 65,000 to 95,000 clones are present, 88% being singletons, with the ten largest covering 0.65% to 0.95%. This receptor was obtained from an adult with an advanced solid tumor such as melanoma, head and neck, liver or kidney cancer. This specimen consisted of CD4+ or CD8+ T cells sorted from blood, obtained in a trial of the OX40 agonist ivuxolimab. The chain recombines TRBV19 with TRBJ2-7; possible D gene TRBD2, 6 bases. CDR3 in amino acids: CASSISLARNYEQYF. CDR3 nucleotides: TGTGCCAGTAGTATAAGCCTAGCGAGAAATTACGAGCAGTACTTC.